The T cell receptor beta chain under discussion was sequenced for a study of shared clonotypes between healthy human individuals. Repertoires were generated with immunoSEQ multiplex PCR, while TCRdb's copy carries only in-frame clones and drops some. This table holds fewer than 1.6 million clones, approximately 98.5% found once. The ends were cut back, 0 bases at V and 1 base at J, with 7 bases in the middle. CDR1 and CDR2 (germline): SGHRS, YFSETQ. The CDR3 has 15 residues. This sequence originates from a man aged 25 to 45 in good health. This chain connects TRBV5-1 to TRBJ2-2; D is undetermined. The sequenced sample consisted of naive CD4+ T cells sorted from blood. Subset meaning: CD45RA+ positively selected. The CDR3 protein is CASSLVLQNTGELFF. CDR3 nucleotide sequence: TGCGCCAGCAGCTTGGTTCTCCAGAACACCGGGGAGCTGTTTTTT.